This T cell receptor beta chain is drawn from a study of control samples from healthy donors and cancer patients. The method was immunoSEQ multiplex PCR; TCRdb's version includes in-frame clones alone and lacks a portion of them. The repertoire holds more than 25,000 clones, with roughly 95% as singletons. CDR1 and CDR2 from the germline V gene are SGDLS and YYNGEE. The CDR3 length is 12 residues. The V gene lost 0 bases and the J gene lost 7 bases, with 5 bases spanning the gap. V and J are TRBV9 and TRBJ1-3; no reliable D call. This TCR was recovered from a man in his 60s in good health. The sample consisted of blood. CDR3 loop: CASSVDPNTIYF. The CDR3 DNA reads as TGTGCCAGCAGCGTAGACCCCAACACCATATATTTT.